The sequence of this T cell receptor (beta chain) was determined in a study of blood T cell repertoires in COVID-19. Study-level background: The United States, Italy and Spain supplied acute and convalescent COVID-19 samples. Nucleic acid was either cDNA or gDNA, and it came from T cells, B-cell-depleted T cells, or PBMCs.

This CDR3 contains 14 residues. CDR1 and CDR2 (germline): MNHEY, SVGAGI. The J segment lost 7 bases and the V segment lost 5 bases, leaving 6 bases of the junction unmatched. Authors' data handling: Nucleated cell number was recorded as an estimate derived from reference gene primer amplification. Profiled with immunoSEQ multiplex PCR; TCRdb holds only in-frame clones, not every one. The D gene and trimming were derived from the DNA, and the V and J assignments and clone size from that table. The data show about 210,000 clones, more than 70% seen once. The V and J genes are TRBV6-5 and TRBJ1-4, with 8 nucleotides matching TRBD1. Sample: peripheral blood. The clonotype was recovered from a middle-aged man with active or convalescent COVID-19. The CDR3 DNA sequence: TGTGCCAGCAGTACTGACAGGGGAGGTGAAAAACTGTTTTTT. Translated, it gives CASSTDRGGEKLFF.